Sequencing of this TCR beta chain was carried out in a study of graft-versus-host responses after intestinal transplantation. Study-level background: Anti-thymocyte globulin was used for induction in all recipients, who then took tacrolimus and steroids for approximately 3 years. Study-level findings and limits: Detection of GvH clones occurred in recipient marrow, and some had their first appearance in ileum or blood. Individuals carrying graft-donor T cell macrochimerism showed high graft-versus-host to host-versus-graft clonal ratios in allografts.

Repertoires were generated with immunoSEQ multiplex PCR, while TCRdb's copy carries only in-frame clones and drops some. The sample comprises 13,000 to 15,000 clones, around two fifths of which are singletons, and over 12% rests with the top ten. Responders labeled with CFSE (about 200,000) were plated with about 200,000 irradiated, violet-dye-labeled stimulators. Responder CD3+CD4+ and CD3+CD8+ cells that were proliferating and CFSE-low were sorted after the reaction. Sequenced here: alloreactive CD8+ T cells from a mixed lymphocyte reaction culture, sampled before intestinal transplant. Subset described: CFSE-low proliferating T cells sorted from roughly six-day pre-transplant mixed lymphocyte reaction (GvH or HvG direction). This TCR was recovered from a human patient who received an intestinal transplant.

The CDR3: CASSLLGGRGYEQYF. As DNA, the CDR3 is TGTGCCAGCAGCTTACTAGGGGGCCGGGGCTACGAGCAGTACTTC. The chain has TRBV13 and TRBJ2-7; TRBD1 matches 7 bases. CDR3 length: 15 amino acids. Trimming at V came to 2 bases and at J to 3 bases, leaving 7 bases not matched to a gene. Germline V lookup: CDR1 PRHDT, CDR2 FYEKMQ (reference sequence).